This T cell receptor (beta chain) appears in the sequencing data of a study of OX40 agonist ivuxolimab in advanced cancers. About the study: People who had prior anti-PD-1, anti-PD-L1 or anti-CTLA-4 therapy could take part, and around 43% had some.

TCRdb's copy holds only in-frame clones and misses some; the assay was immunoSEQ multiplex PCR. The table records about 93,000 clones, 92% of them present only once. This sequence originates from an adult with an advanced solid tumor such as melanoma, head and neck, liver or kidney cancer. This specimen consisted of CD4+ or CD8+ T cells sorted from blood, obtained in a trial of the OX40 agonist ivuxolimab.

CDR3 bases: TGTGCCAGCAGCTTAGCCCGGGACACCTACGAGCAGTACTTC. Translating it yields CASSLARDTYEQYF. The chain combines TRBV11-1 with TRBJ2-7; D perhaps matches TRBD1 (6 bases). Germline CDR1 is SGHAT and CDR2 is FQDESV (reference sequence). The V end lost 0 bases, the J end lost 2 bases, and 8 bases lay between the germline ends. The CDR3 spans 14 residues.